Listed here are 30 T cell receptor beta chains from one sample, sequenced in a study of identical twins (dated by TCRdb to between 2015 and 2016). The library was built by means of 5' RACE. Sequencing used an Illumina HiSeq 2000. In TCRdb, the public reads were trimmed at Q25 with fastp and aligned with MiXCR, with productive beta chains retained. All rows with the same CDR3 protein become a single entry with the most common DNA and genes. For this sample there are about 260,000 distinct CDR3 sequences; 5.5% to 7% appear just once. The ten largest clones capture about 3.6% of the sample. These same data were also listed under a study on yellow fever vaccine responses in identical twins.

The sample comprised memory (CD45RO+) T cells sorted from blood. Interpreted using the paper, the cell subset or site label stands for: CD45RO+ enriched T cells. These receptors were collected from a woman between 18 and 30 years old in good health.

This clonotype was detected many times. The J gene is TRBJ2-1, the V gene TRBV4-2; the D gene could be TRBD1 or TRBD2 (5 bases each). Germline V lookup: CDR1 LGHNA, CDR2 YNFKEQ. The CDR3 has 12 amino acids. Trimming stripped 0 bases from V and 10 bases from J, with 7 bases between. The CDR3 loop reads CASSQEGVEQFF. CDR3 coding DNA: TGTGCCAGCAGCCAAGAGGGGGTAGAGCAGTTCTTC.

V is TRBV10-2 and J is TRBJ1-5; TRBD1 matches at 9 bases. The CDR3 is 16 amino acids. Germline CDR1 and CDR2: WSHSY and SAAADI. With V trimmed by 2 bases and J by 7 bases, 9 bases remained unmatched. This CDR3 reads CASSEPYGQGIQPQHF. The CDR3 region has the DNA TGCGCCAGCAGTGAGCCTTACGGACAGGGGATACAGCCCCAGCATTTT.

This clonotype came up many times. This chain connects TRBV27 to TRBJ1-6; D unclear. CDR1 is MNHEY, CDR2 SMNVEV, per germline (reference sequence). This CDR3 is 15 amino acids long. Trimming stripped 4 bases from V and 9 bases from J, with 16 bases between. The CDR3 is CASSSRVGTGSPLHF. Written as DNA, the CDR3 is TGTGCCAGCAGTTCCCGTGTGGGCACGGGTTCACCCCTCCACTTT.

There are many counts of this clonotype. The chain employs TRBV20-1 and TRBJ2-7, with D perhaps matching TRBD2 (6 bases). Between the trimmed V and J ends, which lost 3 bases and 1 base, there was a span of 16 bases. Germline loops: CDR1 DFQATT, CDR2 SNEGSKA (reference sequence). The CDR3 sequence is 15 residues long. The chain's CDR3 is CSARMVGDFSYEQYF. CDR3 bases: TGCAGTGCTAGGATGGTCGGGGACTTTTCCTACGAGCAGTACTTC.

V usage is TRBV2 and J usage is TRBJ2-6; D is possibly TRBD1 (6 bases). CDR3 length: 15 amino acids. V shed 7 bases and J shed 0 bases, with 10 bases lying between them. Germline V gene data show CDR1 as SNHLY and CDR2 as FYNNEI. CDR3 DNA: TGTGCCAGCAACGGACAGAGCTCTGGGGCCAACGTCCTGACTTTC. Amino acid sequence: CASNGQSSGANVLTF. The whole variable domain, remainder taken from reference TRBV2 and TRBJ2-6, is EPEVTQTPSHQVTQMGQEVILRCVPISNHLYFYWYRQILGQKVEFLVSFYNNEISEKSEIFDDQFSVERPDGSNFTLKIRSTKLEDSAMYFCASNGQSSGANVLTFGAGSRLTVL.

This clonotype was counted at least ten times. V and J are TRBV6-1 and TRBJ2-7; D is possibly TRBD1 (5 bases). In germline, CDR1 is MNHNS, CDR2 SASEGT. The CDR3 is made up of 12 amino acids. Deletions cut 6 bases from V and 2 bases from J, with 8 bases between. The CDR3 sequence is CASRGDTYEQYV. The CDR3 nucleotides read TGTGCCAGCAGAGGGGATACCTACGAGCAGTACGTC.

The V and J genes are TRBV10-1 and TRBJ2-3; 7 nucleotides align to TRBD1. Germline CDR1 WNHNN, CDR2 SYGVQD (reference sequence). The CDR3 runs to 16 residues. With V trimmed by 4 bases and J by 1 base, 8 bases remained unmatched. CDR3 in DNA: TGCGCCAGCAGTGGACGACAGGGAAGCGGCACAGATACGCAGTATTTT. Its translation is CASSGRQGSGTDTQYF.

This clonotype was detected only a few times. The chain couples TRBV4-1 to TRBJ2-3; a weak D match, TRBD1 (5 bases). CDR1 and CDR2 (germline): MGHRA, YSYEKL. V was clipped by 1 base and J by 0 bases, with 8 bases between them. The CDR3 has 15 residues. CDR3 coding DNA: TGCGCCAGCAGCCAAGGACAGTATAGCACAGATACGCAGTATTTT. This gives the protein CASSQGQYSTDTQYF.

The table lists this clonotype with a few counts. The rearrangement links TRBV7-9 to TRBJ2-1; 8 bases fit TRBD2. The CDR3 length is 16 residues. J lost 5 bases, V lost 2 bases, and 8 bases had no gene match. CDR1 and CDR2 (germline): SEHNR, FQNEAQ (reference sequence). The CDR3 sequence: CASSLRGDGGDNEQFF. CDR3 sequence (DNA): TGTGCCAGCAGCTTAAGGGGTGACGGGGGGGACAATGAGCAGTTCTTC.

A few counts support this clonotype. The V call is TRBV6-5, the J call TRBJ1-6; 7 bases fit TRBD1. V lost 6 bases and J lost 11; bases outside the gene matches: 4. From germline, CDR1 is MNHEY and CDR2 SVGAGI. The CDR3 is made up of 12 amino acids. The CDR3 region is CASSPGGPPLHF. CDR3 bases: TGTGCCAGCAGCCCAGGGGGGCCACCCCTCCACTTT.

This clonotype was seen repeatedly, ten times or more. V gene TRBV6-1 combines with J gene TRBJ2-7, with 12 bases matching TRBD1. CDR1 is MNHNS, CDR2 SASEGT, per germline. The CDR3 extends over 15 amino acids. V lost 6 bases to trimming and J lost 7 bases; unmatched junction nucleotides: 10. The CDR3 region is CASRTPGQGAGEQYF. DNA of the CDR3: TGTGCCAGCAGAACCCCGGGACAGGGGGCTGGGGAGCAGTACTTC.

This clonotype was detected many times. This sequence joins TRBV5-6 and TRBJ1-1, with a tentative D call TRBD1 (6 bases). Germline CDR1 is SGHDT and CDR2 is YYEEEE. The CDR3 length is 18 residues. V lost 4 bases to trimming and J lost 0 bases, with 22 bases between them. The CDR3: CASSPAGRGIGMNTEAFF. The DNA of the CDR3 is TGTGCCAGCAGCCCGGCCGGCAGGGGAATAGGGATGAACACTGAAGCTTTCTTT.

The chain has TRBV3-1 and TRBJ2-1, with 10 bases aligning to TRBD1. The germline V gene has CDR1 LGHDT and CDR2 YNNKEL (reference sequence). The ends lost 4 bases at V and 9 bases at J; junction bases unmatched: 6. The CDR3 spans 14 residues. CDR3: CASSLGTGEVEQFF. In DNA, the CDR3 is TGTGCCAGCAGCCTTGGGACAGGGGAGGTTGAGCAGTTCTTC.

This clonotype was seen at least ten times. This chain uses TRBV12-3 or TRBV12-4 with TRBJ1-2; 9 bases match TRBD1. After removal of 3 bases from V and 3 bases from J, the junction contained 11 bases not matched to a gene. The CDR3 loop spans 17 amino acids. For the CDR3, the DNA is TGTGCCAGCAGTTTTAAAAGACCAACAGGGGGCGACTATGGCTACACCTTC. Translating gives CASSFKRPTGGDYGYTF.

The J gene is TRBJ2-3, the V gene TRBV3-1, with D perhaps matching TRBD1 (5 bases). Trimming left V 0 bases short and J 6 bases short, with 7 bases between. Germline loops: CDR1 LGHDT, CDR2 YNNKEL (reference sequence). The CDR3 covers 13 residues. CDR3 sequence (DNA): TGTGCCAGCAGCCAAGAGGCAGGGGATACGCAGTATTTT. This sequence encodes CASSQEAGDTQYF.

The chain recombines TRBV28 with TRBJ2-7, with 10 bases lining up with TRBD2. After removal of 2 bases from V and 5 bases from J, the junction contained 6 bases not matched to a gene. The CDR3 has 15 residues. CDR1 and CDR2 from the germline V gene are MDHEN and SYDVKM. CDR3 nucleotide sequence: TGTGCCAGCAGTTTACTAGCGGGAGAGGTCCACGAGCAGTACTTC. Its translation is CASSLLAGEVHEQYF.

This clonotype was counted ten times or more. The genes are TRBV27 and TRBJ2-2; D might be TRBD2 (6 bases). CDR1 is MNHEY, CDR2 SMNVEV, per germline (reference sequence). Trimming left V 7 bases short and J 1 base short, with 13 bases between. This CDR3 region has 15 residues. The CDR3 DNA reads TGTGCCAGCACCCGACGGCGGGAGAACACCGGGGAGCTGTTTTTT. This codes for CASTRRRENTGELFF.

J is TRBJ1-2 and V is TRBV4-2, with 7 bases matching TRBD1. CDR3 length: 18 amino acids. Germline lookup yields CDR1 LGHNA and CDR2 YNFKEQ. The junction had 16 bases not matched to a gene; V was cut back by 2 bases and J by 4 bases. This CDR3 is CASSQNSQEGARSYGYTF. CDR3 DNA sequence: TGTGCCAGCAGCCAAAACTCACAGGAGGGGGCGCGTAGCTATGGCTACACCTTC.

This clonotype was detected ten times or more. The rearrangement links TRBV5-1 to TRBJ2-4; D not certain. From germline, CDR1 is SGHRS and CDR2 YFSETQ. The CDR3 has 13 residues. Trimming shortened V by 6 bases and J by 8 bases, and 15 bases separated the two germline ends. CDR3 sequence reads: CASMLGIGDIQYF. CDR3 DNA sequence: TGCGCCAGCATGTTAGGGATCGGCGACATTCAGTACTTC. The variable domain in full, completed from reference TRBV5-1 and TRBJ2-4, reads KAGVTQTPRYLIKTRGQQVTLSCSPISGHRSVSWYQQTPGQGLQFLFEYFSETQRNKGNFPGRFSGRQFSNSRSEMNVSTLELGDSALYLCASMLGIGDIQYFGAGTRLSVL.

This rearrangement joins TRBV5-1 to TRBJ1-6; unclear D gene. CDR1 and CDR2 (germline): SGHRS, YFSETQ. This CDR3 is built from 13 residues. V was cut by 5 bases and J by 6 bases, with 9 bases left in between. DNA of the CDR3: TGCGCCAGCAGTGGGTCACCTAATTCACCCCTCCACTTT. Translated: CASSGSPNSPLHF.

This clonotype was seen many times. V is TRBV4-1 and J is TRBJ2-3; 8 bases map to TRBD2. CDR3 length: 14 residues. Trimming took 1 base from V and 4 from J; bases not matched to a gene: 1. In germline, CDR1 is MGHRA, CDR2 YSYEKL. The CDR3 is CASSQAGGADTQYF. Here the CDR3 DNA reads TGCGCCAGCAGCCAAGCGGGAGGGGCAGATACGCAGTATTTT.

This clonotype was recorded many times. The CDR3 sequence is CASRLAPRGAGELFF. As DNA, the CDR3 is TGTGCCAGCAGACTTGCCCCTCGTGGGGCCGGGGAGCTGTTTTTT. The chain recombines TRBV6-1 with TRBJ2-2; D unclear. Deletions cut 6 bases from V and 6 bases from J, with 17 bases between. The CDR3 sequence is 15 residues long. Germline V gene data show CDR1 as MNHNS and CDR2 as SASEGT.

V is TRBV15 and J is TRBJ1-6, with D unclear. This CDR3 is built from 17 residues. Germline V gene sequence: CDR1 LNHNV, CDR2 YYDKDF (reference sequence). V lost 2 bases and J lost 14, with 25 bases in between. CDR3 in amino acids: CATSRPYRNSPLPALHF. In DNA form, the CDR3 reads TGTGCCACCAGCAGACCCTATCGCAATTCACCGCTCCCAGCCCTCCACTTT.

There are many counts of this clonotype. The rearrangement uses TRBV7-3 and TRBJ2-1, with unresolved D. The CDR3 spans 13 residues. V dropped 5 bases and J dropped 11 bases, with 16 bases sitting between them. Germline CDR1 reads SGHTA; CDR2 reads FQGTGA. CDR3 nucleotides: TGTGCCAGCAGCACGGACGGCGATGGGAAGCAGTTCTTC. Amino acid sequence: CASSTDGDGKQFF. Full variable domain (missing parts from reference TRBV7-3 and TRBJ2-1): GAGVSQTPSNKVTEKGKYVELRCDPISGHTALYWYRQSLGQGPEFLIYFQGTGAADDSGLPNDRFFAVRPEGSVSTLKIQRTERGDSAVYLCASSTDGDGKQFFGPGTRLTVL.

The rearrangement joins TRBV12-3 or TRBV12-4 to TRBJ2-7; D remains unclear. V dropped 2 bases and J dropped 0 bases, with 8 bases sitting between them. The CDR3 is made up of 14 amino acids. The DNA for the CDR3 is TGTGCCAGCAGTTTATTTGACTTCTCCTACGAGCAGTACTTC. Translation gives CASSLFDFSYEQYF.

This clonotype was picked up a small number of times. CDR3 protein: CASSPNRGSSYNEQFF. CDR3 nucleotides: TGTGCCAGCTCACCCAACAGGGGGAGCTCCTACAATGAGCAGTTCTTC. This sequence joins TRBV18 and TRBJ2-1; 8 bases agree with TRBD1. The V and J ends lost 3 bases and 0 bases, in that order; junction bases with no gene match: 4. The germline gives CDR1 KGHSH, CDR2 LQKENI. CDR3 length equals 16 residues.

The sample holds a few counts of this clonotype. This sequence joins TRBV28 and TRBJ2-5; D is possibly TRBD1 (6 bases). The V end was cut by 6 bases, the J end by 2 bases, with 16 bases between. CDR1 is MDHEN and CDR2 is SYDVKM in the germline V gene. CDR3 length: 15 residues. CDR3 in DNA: TGTGCCAGCAGCAGCCCAGGGGCCAGTCAAGAGACCCAGTACTTC. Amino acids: CASSSPGASQETQYF.

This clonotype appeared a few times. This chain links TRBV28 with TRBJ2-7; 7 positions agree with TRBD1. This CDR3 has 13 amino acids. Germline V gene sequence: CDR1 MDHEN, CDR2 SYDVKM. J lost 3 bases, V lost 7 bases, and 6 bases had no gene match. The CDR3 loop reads CASNRDSYYEQYF. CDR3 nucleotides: TGTGCCAGCAATCGGGACAGCTACTACGAGCAGTACTTC.

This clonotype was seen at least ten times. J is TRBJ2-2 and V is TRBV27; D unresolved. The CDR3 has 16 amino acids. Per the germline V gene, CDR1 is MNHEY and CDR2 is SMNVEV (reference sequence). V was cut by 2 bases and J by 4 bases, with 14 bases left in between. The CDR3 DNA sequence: TGTGCCAGCAGTTTAGCCGGGTTCTTGACCACCGGGGAGCTGTTTTTT. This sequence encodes CASSLAGFLTTGELFF.

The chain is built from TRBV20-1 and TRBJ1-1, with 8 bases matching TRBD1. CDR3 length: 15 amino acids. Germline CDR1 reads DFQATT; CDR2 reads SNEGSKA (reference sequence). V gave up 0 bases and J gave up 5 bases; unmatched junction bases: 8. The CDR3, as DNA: TGCAGTGCTAGAGATTTAGGACAGGGAGTGACTGAAGCTTTCTTT. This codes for CSARDLGQGVTEAFF.